The rows below give T cell receptor beta chains drawn from one sample of a study of T cell responses to AZD1222 COVID-19 vaccine. Data came from immunoSEQ multiplex PCR; TCRdb stores just in-frame clones and leaves some out. The data contain roughly 120,000 clones, more than 70% of them singletons. Sequenced here: peripheral blood, sampled on day 0 of AZD1222 vaccination. The receptor set was obtained from an adult in good health. Each CDR3 is given with its conserved first and last residue. A D gene is named only where the DNA matches it firmly. The size of a clone is reported for some rows only, either as once, few or many, or as a class for expanded clones.

>TRBJ2-7|TRBV6-2/TRBV6-3|TRBD1|medium-sized
CASTPGTGDSYEQYF
TGTGCCAGCACCCCGGGGACAGGGGACTCCTACGAGCAGTACTTC
>TRBJ2-2|TRBV4-3|NA|NA
CASSQYGDGELFF
TGCGCCAGCAGCCAATACGGGGACGGGGAGCTGTTTTTT
>TRBJ1-2|TRBV23-1|NA|NA
CASSPLWTKPSGYTF
TGCGCCAGCAGTCCCCTTTGGACCAAACCCTCTGGCTACACCTTC
>TRBJ1-4|TRBV5-3|NA|NA
CARSLGQRNRRATNEKLFF
TGTGCCAGAAGCTTGGGACAGAGGAATAGGCGCGCAACTAATGAAAAACTGTTTTTT
>TRBJ1-5|TRBV19|TRBD1|NA
CASSIPSRQGRDQPQHF
TGTGCCAGTAGTATCCCCTCGCGACAGGGCAGGGATCAGCCCCAGCATTTT
>TRBJ2-5|TRBV5-4|TRBD2|NA
CASSPLPSGGAETQYF
TGTGCCAGCAGCCCCCTGCCCAGCGGGGGGGCGGAGACCCAGTACTTC
>TRBJ2-1|TRBV24-1|NA|NA
CATSEGGLVTYNEQFF
TGTGCCACCAGTGAGGGGGGCTTAGTAACCTACAATGAGCAGTTCTTC
>TRBJ2-1|TRBV30|TRBD2|NA
CACGAGGSDEQFF
TGTGCCTGTGGGGCGGGGGGCTCCGATGAGCAGTTCTTC
>TRBJ2-5|TRBV12-3/TRBV12-4|NA|NA
CASSLAGAETQYF
TGTGCCAGCAGTTTAGCAGGGGCAGAGACCCAGTACTTC
>TRBJ1-1|TRBV30|NA|NA
CAWAPGHSYSFF
TGTGCCTGGGCCCCGGGACATTCCTACTCTTTCTTT
>TRBJ1-5|TRBV2|NA|NA
CASSEEGFGAQPQHF
TGTGCCAGCAGTGAAGAAGGGTTTGGGGCTCAGCCCCAGCATTTT
>TRBJ2-5|TRBV4-2|NA|NA
CASSQEGSWQETQYF
TGTGCCAGCAGCCAAGAAGGTAGCTGGCAAGAGACCCAGTACTTC
>TRBJ1-2|TRBV28|NA|NA
CASSLTAYYGYTF
TGTGCCAGCAGTTTAACCGCCTACTATGGCTACACCTTC
>TRBJ1-5|TRBV28|NA|NA
CASSRSGQPQHF
TGTGCCAGCAGTCGTTCGGGACAGCCCCAGCATTTT
>TRBJ1-2|TRBV7-2|NA|NA
CASSPQFGFDGYTF
TGTGCCAGCAGCCCGCAATTCGGGTTTGATGGCTACACCTTC
>TRBJ1-1|TRBV9|NA|NA
CASSVEGTAEEAFF
TGTGCCAGCAGCGTAGAGGGAACGGCCGAGGAAGCTTTCTTT
>TRBJ2-2|TRBV9|TRBD1|NA
CASTKQGDTGELFF
TGTGCCAGCACAAAACAGGGGGACACCGGGGAGCTGTTTTTT
>TRBJ2-3|TRBV9|NA|NA
CASAGGDTQYF
TGTGCCAGTGCAGGAGGGGATACGCAGTATTTT
>TRBJ2-1|TRBV7-2|TRBD1|NA
CASSLAPQGLGEQFF
TGTGCCAGCAGCTTAGCACCACAGGGGCTGGGGGAGCAGTTCTTC
>TRBJ2-1|TRBV5-3|TRBD2|NA
CARNRLARNEQFF
TGTGCCAGAAATCGACTAGCCAGGAATGAGCAGTTCTTC
>TRBJ2-7|TRBV18|NA|NA
CASSPLRQDEQYF
TGTGCCAGCTCACCTCTTCGACAAGACGAGCAGTACTTC
>TRBJ1-2|TRBV28|NA|NA
CASSLGGLIYGYTF
TGTGCCAGCAGTTTAGGGGGACTGATCTATGGCTACACCTTC
>TRBJ2-7|TRBV7-2|TRBD1|NA
CASSLESGTGGYHEQYF
TGTGCCAGCAGCTTAGAGTCAGGGACAGGGGGATACCACGAGCAGTACTTC
>TRBJ2-5|TRBV19|TRBD1|NA
CASSRWGTVIQETQYF
TGTGCCAGTAGCCGGTGGGGGACAGTCATACAAGAGACCCAGTACTTC